A single sample gave rise to the 16 T cell receptor beta chains below, sequenced in a study of shared clonotypes between healthy human individuals. The repertoire was sequenced with immunoSEQ multiplex PCR; TCRdb's copy has only in-frame clones and lacks some. The sample shows some 1,100,000 clones, approximately 80% of them seen only once. What was sequenced was memory CD4+ T cells from PBMCs. Regarding subset: CD45RA-negative fraction. Source of these receptors: a man aged 18 to 35 in good health. Some clones in this sample may be carry-over from other donors' samples.

The V gene is TRBV9, the J gene TRBJ1-2, with 10 bases identical to TRBD1. Losses at the gene ends were 7 bases for V and 4 bases for J; bases not matched to a gene: 7. Germline V gene data show CDR1 as SGDLS and CDR2 as YYNGEE. CDR3 length equals 14 residues. CDR3 sequence: CASARQGAGYGYTF. The DNA of the CDR3 is TGTGCCAGCGCCCGACAGGGGGCGGGCTATGGCTACACCTTC.

This sequence joins TRBV2 and TRBJ2-5; no clear D gene. CDR3 length: 15 amino acids. Germline-derived CDR1 and CDR2 are SNHLY and FYNNEI. Deletions cut 0 bases from V and 5 bases from J, with 13 bases between. This CDR3 is CASSEAVGRWETQYF. CDR3 DNA: TGTGCCAGCAGTGAAGCGGTGGGTAGGTGGGAGACCCAGTACTTC.

This clone was counted a few times. V usage is TRBV27 and J usage is TRBJ1-2, with D possibly matching TRBD1 (5 bases). This CDR3 comprises 13 residues. V was clipped by 6 bases and J by 8 bases, with 16 bases between them. In germline, CDR1 is MNHEY, CDR2 SMNVEV (reference sequence). The CDR3: CASRDRGTGGYTF. The CDR3 nucleotides read TGTGCCAGCAGGGATCGGGGGACCGGCGGCTACACCTTC.

The rearrangement uses TRBV5-6 and TRBJ1-4, with no clear D. The CDR3 is 13 amino acids. The germline CDR1 and CDR2 sequences are SGHDT and YYEEEE. Deletions cut 0 bases from V and 14 bases from J, with 14 bases between. The CDR3 bases are TGTGCCAGCAGCTTGGGGTCGGCAGCTAGTCTGTTTTTT. Encoded protein: CASSLGSAASLFF.

On this clone itself: Other DNA sequences in this specimen translate into the identical CDR3. This chain connects TRBV28 to TRBJ1-2; D not certain. The ends were cut back, 6 bases at V and 3 bases at J, with 2 bases in the middle. Germline loops: CDR1 MDHEN, CDR2 SYDVKM. The CDR3 length is 10 residues. The CDR3 region is CASRDYGYTF. Written as DNA, the CDR3 is TGTGCCAGCAGGGACTATGGCTACACCTTC.

Written as DNA, the CDR3 is TGTGCCAGCAGTGACTTGGGGGACAGCACTGAAGCTTTCTTT. It is translated as CASSDLGDSTEAFF. The chain couples TRBV2 to TRBJ1-1; 7 bases line up with TRBD1. Germline V CDR1 and CDR2: SNHLY, FYNNEI. The CDR3 is 14 residues long. J was trimmed by 4 bases and V by 3 bases; bases with no gene match: 5.

The chain carries TRBV5-5 and TRBJ1-1, with a possible D match to TRBD1 (5 bases). The germline gives CDR1 SGHKS, CDR2 YYEKEE (reference sequence). The CDR3 has 14 amino acids. V dropped 0 bases and J dropped 3 bases, with 9 bases sitting between them. The CDR3 is CASSLVRVDTEAFF. The CDR3 region has the DNA TGTGCCAGCAGCTTGGTCAGGGTCGACACTGAAGCTTTCTTT. Filled out from reference TRBV5-5 and TRBJ1-1, the complete variable domain reads DAGVTQSPTHLIKTRGQQVTLRCSPISGHKSVSWYQQVLGQGPQFIFQYYEKEERGRGNFPDRFSARQFPNYSSELNVNALLLGDSALYLCASSLVRVDTEAFFGQGTRLTVV.

Details on this clone: The sample holds other DNA sequences that translate to the same CDR3. The CDR3: CASSLAGRSETQYF. The CDR3 nucleotides read TGTGCCAGCAGCTTAGCTGGCCGATCAGAGACCCAGTACTTC. The chain has TRBV7-2 and TRBJ2-5; D unresolved. Trimming shortened V by 0 bases and J by 4 bases, and 9 bases separated the two germline ends. This CDR3 spans 14 amino acids. Germline V gene lookup returns CDR1 SGHTA and CDR2 FQGNSA.

The chain carries TRBV9 and TRBJ2-2; 8 bases are shared with TRBD2. Germline lookup yields CDR1 SGDLS and CDR2 YYNGEE. The CDR3 runs to 17 residues. Trimming took 0 bases from V and 0 from J; bases not matched to a gene: 4. DNA of the CDR3: TGTGCCAGCAGCGTAGCACTAGCGGTCGCGAACACCGGGGAGCTGTTTTTT. Protein sequence: CASSVALAVANTGELFF.

The chain combines TRBV6-5 with TRBJ1-1, with D maybe TRBD1 (5 bases). Germline loops: CDR1 MNHEY, CDR2 SVGAGI. Deletions cut 10 bases from V and 7 bases from J, with 13 bases between. This CDR3 region has 11 residues. The CDR3 here is CATTRDGEAFF. DNA of the CDR3: TGTGCCACCACGAGGGACGGTGAAGCTTTCTTT.

The chain combines TRBV5-6 with TRBJ1-5; D might be TRBD1 (5 bases). V shed 2 bases and J shed 5 bases, with 11 bases lying between them. Germline CDR1 SGHDT, CDR2 YYEEEE. The CDR3 is 14 amino acids. The CDR3 nucleotides read TGTGCCAGCAGCTTAGCCGGGGGGGATCAGCCCCAGCATTTT. It encodes CASSLAGGDQPQHF.

This chain joins TRBV19 and TRBJ2-2, with TRBD2 matching 8 bases. In germline, CDR1 is LNHDA, CDR2 SQIVND (reference sequence). V lost 5 bases and J lost 3; bases outside the gene matches: 5. CDR3 length equals 15 residues. This CDR3 reads CASSLRRGDTGELFF. CDR3 DNA sequence: TGTGCCAGTAGTTTGAGGCGGGGGGACACCGGGGAGCTGTTTTTT.

There are a few counts of this clone. The chain couples TRBV9 to TRBJ2-3; 10 bases align to TRBD2. CDR3 length: 14 residues. Trimming removed 3 bases from V and 7 bases from J; junction bases left unmatched: 5. Germline CDR1 and CDR2: SGDLS and YYNGEE. The CDR3 region is CASSESSGRNTQYF. CDR3 in DNA: TGTGCCAGCAGCGAGAGTAGCGGGAGGAATACGCAGTATTTT.

The CDR3 protein is CASSLLAGTQETQYF. The CDR3 nucleotides read TGCGCCAGCAGCTTGCTAGCGGGGACCCAAGAGACCCAGTACTTC. The rearrangement links TRBV5-1 to TRBJ2-5; 9 bases match TRBD2. Trimming at V came to 1 base and at J to 1 base, leaving 2 bases not matched to a gene. This CDR3 spans 15 amino acids. From germline, CDR1 is SGHRS and CDR2 YFSETQ. The variable domain in full, completed from reference TRBV5-1 and TRBJ2-5, reads KAGVTQTPRYLIKTRGQQVTLSCSPISGHRSVSWYQQTPGQGLQFLFEYFSETQRNKGNFPGRFSGRQFSNSRSEMNVSTLELGDSALYLCASSLLAGTQETQYFGPGTRLLVL.

V usage is TRBV5-5 and J usage is TRBJ1-2, with D possibly matching TRBD1 (6 bases). Germline V CDR1 and CDR2: SGHKS, YYEKEE (reference sequence). Deletions cut 1 base from V and 6 bases from J, with 16 bases between. CDR3 size: 15 residues. For the CDR3, the DNA is TGTGCCAGCAGCTTGCCATTCCGGGGGCGCAATGGCTACACCTTC. The encoded protein is CASSLPFRGRNGYTF.

The chain is built from TRBV13 and TRBJ2-7; D may be TRBD1 (5 bases). This CDR3 has 13 residues. The V end lost 5 bases, the J end lost 3 bases, and 11 bases lay between the germline ends. Per the germline V gene, CDR1 is PRHDT and CDR2 is FYEKMQ (reference sequence). The CDR3 loop is CASSSRVRYEQYF. The CDR3 nucleotides read TGTGCCAGCAGCAGCAGGGTACGCTACGAGCAGTACTTC.